These T cell receptor beta chains were read from a single sample in a study of a mutant IDH1 vaccine in newly diagnosed glioma. Measured with immunoSEQ multiplex PCR; TCRdb has only the in-frame clones, and not every one. There are about 54,000 clones in the sample; roughly 80% occur only once, and approximately 4.5% lies in the top ten. What these receptors recognize is not known. The sample here was PBMCs, taken from a glioma patient whose treatment included an IDH1 peptide vaccine. These receptors all stem from a young woman with glioma. Each CDR3 is given with its conserved first and last residue. A D gene is named only where the DNA matches it firmly. For some rows the clone size is stated as once, few or many, or as a class when expanded; others skip it.

j_gene	abundance	v_gene	d_gene	CDR3nt	CDR3aa
TRBJ2-7	.	TRBV7-8	.	TGTGCCAGCAGCTTAGTTCTAAGGGAAGGGCAGTACTTC	CASSLVLREGQYF
TRBJ2-5	.	TRBV7-2	TRBD1	TGTGCCAGCAGCGATTGGGTATTGGACAGGATGGAGACCCAGTACTTC	CASSDWVLDRMETQYF
TRBJ1-4	few	TRBV7-3	.	TGTGCCAGCAGTTCCGGTGGGGGTAATGAAAAACTGTTTTTT	CASSSGGGNEKLFF
TRBJ1-6	once	TRBV5-1	.	TGCGCCAGCAGCTTGGAAGGGTCCGAATATTCACCCCTCCACTTT	CASSLEGSEYSPLHF
TRBJ2-3	.	TRBV5-1	TRBD1	TGCGCCAGCAGCTTGGGGCAGGGGGCTGGAGATACGCAGTATTTT	CASSLGQGAGDTQYF
TRBJ2-1	.	TRBV6-5	TRBD2	TGTGCCAGCAGTTCAGGACTAGCGGTTTACAATGAGCAGTTCTTC	CASSSGLAVYNEQFF
TRBJ2-7	few	TRBV5-5	TRBD2	TGTGCCAGCAGCTTGCCAGCGGGACCCTACGAGCAGTACTTC	CASSLPAGPYEQYF
TRBJ2-7	.	TRBV4-1	TRBD2	TGCGCCAGCAGCCAAGAACCAGCGGGAGCGTCCTACGAGCAGTACTTC	CASSQEPAGASYEQYF
TRBJ2-3	.	TRBV6-4	TRBD2	TGTGCCAGCAGTCCGACTAGCGGAGGTAGCACAGATACGCAGTATTTT	CASSPTSGGSTDTQYF
TRBJ2-7	.	TRBV18	.	TGTGCCAGCTCAGAAGGACTATCCCCCTACGAGCAGTACTTC	CASSEGLSPYEQYF
TRBJ2-2	.	TRBV25-1	.	TGTGCCAGCAGTGTGGACCGGGATGGGAACACCGGGGAGCTGTTTTTT	CASSVDRDGNTGELFF
TRBJ2-1	.	TRBV4-3	TRBD1	TGCGCCAGCAGCCACGATGGGACAGGTTCTCACAATGAGCAGTTCTTC	CASSHDGTGSHNEQFF
TRBJ2-3	.	TRBV4-2	TRBD2	TGTGCCAGCAGCCAAGAGAGGGGCGGGGGAGGAGATACGCAGTATTTT	CASSQERGGGGDTQYF
TRBJ1-1	.	TRBV11-1	.	TGTGCCAGCAGCTCCGATGCCGACTCAAGGGGGAACACTGAAGCTTTCTTT	CASSSDADSRGNTEAFF
TRBJ2-7	.	TRBV2	.	TGTGCCAGCAGTGAAAGTGCCGTGGGCGAGCAGTACTTC	CASSESAVGEQYF
TRBJ2-3	once	TRBV5-1	.	TGCGCCAGCAGCTTGGCAGGAGGGGATACGCAGTATTTT	CASSLAGGDTQYF
TRBJ2-2	.	TRBV2	.	TGTGCCAGCAGAATTGGACCTAACACCGGGGAGCTGTTTTTT	CASRIGPNTGELFF
TRBJ2-3	.	TRBV13	.	TGTGCCAGCAGCTTAGGTTCAGATACGCAGTATTTT	CASSLGSDTQYF
TRBJ2-1	few	TRBV5-1	TRBD2	TGCGCCAGCAGCTTGGGGGCTAGCGGGGGCCTAAGGGTGGGCAATGAGCAGTTCTTC	CASSLGASGGLRVGNEQFF
TRBJ1-2	.	TRBV6-6	.	TGTGCCACTACCGACGGCTTGAGTGGCTACACCTTC	CATTDGLSGYTF
TRBJ2-7	.	TRBV5-1	.	TGCGCCAGCAGCTTAGGCAGGGCCTACGAGCAGTACTTC	CASSLGRAYEQYF
TRBJ2-7	.	TRBV7-2	.	TGTGCCAGCAGCCTGGAACACCTTAGAGACCAGTACTTC	CASSLEHLRDQYF
TRBJ2-7	.	TRBV7-7	.	TGTGCCAGCAGCTTTACGGCAAAATCCTACGAGCAGTACTTC	CASSFTAKSYEQYF
TRBJ1-1	.	TRBV29-1	.	TGCAGCGTTGAGGGGGCAATAACGGGCACTGAAGCTTTCTTT	CSVEGAITGTEAFF
TRBJ2-7	.	TRBV5-6	TRBD2	TGTGCCAGCAGCTTACGGACTAGGGCCTACGAGCAGTACTTC	CASSLRTRAYEQYF
TRBJ2-7	once	TRBV2	.	TGTGCCAGCAGTGAAGATCCCACCGAATACTCCTACGAGCAGTACTTC	CASSEDPTEYSYEQYF
TRBJ2-7	.	TRBV7-6	.	TGTGCCAGCAGCGTACAGGGCCAAACCTACGAGCAGTACTTC	CASSVQGQTYEQYF
TRBJ2-2	.	TRBV6-1	.	TGTGCCAGCAGGGAAGGAGCTTCTTGGCCCGGGGAGCTGTTTTTT	CASREGASWPGELFF
TRBJ2-2	.	TRBV4-1	TRBD2	TGCGCCAGCAGCCAAGTGAGCCGCCAACTAGCGGGAGTTCACGGGGAGCTGTTTTTT	CASSQVSRQLAGVHGELFF
TRBJ2-7	.	TRBV19	.	TGTGCCAGTAGTATCGGGATGGGTTCGGCCCTCTACGAGCAGTACTTC	CASSIGMGSALYEQYF
TRBJ1-1	.	TRBV6-5	TRBD1	TGTGCCAGCAGACGGACAGGGGTTGAATTGGCTTTCTTT	CASRRTGVELAFF
TRBJ2-1	.	TRBV5-1	.	TGCGCCAGCAGACCAACTCGAACTAGTTATAATGAGCAGTTCTTC	CASRPTRTSYNEQFF
TRBJ2-3	.	TRBV5-4	.	TGTGCCAGCAGCTTAACCGGGACAGATACGCAGTATTTT	CASSLTGTDTQYF
TRBJ2-7	.	TRBV19	.	TGTGCCAGTAGTTCGGCCTCAGGACTAAAAGTTACTACCTACGAGCAGTACTTC	CASSSASGLKVTTYEQYF
TRBJ1-1	.	TRBV29-1	TRBD1	TGCAGCGGGGGACAGACGAACACTGAAGCTTTCTTT	CSGGQTNTEAFF
TRBJ1-5	.	TRBV7-2	.	TGTGCCAGCAGACCGGGAGGGGACGGCAATCAGCCCCAGCATTTT	CASRPGGDGNQPQHF
TRBJ1-5	few	TRBV29-1	.	TGCAGCGTTGCGGAGGGCAATCAGCCCCAGCATTTT	CSVAEGNQPQHF